This T cell receptor beta chain is drawn from a study of beta chain features in type 1 diabetes. On the study more broadly: Across every sample, roughly 100 million sorted cells were examined in total.

The CDR3 is 14 amino acids. V dropped 1 base and J dropped 4; count of bases not matched to a gene: 4. Germline V gives CDR1 GTSNPN, CDR2 SVGIG (reference sequence). Sequencing targeted expressed TCRB transcripts, as all isolated RNA had been reverse transcribed. TCRdb's copy holds only in-frame clones and misses some; the assay was immunoSEQ multiplex PCR. The sample has over 350,000 clones; around 15% are singletons. About this clone itself: The antigen is unknown.

General study findings and limits: For Type 1 diabetes patients, all four CD4+ subsets carried TCRB CDR3s that were moderately but significantly shorter. There was a possibility that cDNA sequencing over-represented cells with high TCR expression. The naive, central memory and Treg TCRB repertoires of patients appeared to be more similar to one another than those of healthy donors.

The origin of this receptor is a woman aged 18-30 years in good health. What was sequenced was naive CD4+ T cells from blood. This chain uses TRBV30 with TRBJ1-2; 9 nucleotides align to TRBD1. Written as DNA, the CDR3 is TGTGCCTGGAGTGCGGACAGGGGATTCTATGGCTACACCTTC. This translates into CAWSADRGFYGYTF.